This entry concerns a single T cell receptor beta chain. Its cognate antigen is unknown. The data were obtained in a study of shared clonotypes between healthy human individuals. Study context: CD4 naive cells filled three plates per donor, CD4 memory three, CD8 naive two and CD8 memory one. Whole-study results and caveats: Rarefaction exposed incomplete sorted-subset sequencing despite large depth. Generation probability values for non-shared clonotypes were lower than those for clonotypes shared by all four donors.

Between the trimmed V and J ends, which lost 0 bases and 0 bases, there was a span of 11 bases. Germline CDR1 reads LNHDA; CDR2 reads SQIVND (reference sequence). The CDR3 extends over 16 amino acids. The repertoire was sequenced with immunoSEQ multiplex PCR; TCRdb's copy has only in-frame clones and lacks some. This table holds approximately 980,000 clones, 70% to 85% found once. Input material: memory CD4+ T cells sorted from blood. Subset given: CD45RA-negative fraction. This receptor was obtained from a young man in good health. This chain uses TRBV19 with TRBJ1-2, with TRBD1 as a possible D gene (6 bases). The CDR3 DNA follows: TGTGCCAGTAGTATAGATCCGGGGGCCCCTAACTATGGCTACACCTTC. Translated, it gives CASSIDPGAPNYGYTF.